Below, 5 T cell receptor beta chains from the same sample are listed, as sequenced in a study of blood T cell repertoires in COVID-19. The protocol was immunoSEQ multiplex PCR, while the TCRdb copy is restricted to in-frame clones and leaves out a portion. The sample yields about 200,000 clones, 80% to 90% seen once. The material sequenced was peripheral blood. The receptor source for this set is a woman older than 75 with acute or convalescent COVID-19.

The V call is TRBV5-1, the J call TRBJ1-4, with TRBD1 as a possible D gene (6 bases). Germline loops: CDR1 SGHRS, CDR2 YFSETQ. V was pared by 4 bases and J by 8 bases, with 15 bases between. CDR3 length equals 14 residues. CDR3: CASSLGTLGEKLFF. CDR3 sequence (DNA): TGCGCCAGCAGCCTCGGGACACTAGGGGAAAAACTGTTTTTT.

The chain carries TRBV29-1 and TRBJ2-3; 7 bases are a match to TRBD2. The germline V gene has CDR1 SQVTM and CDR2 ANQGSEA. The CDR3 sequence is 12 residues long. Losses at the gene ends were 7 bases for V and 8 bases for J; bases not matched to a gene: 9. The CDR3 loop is CSGEYGRLTQYF. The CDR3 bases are TGCAGCGGAGAGTACGGGAGGCTTACGCAGTATTTT.

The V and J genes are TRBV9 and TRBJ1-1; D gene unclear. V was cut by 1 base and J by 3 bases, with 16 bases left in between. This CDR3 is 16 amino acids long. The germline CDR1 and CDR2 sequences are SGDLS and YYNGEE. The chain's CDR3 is CASSVLSGMLYTEAFF. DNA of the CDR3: TGTGCCAGCAGCGTATTGTCGGGGATGCTATACACTGAAGCTTTCTTT.

The CDR3 DNA sequence: TGTGCCAGTAGTAGGGACAGGGTAAATCAGCCCCAGCATTTT. It codes for CASSRDRVNQPQHF. This rearrangement joins TRBV19 to TRBJ1-5; 9 bases fit TRBD1. Germline CDR1 is LNHDA and CDR2 is SQIVND (reference sequence). The CDR3 totals 14 residues. The V segment lost 4 bases and the J segment 4 bases; nucleotides outside the gene matches: 2. Full variable domain (outside the CDR3, taken from reference TRBV19 and TRBJ1-5): DGGITQSPKYLFRKEGQNVTLSCEQNLNHDAMYWYRQDPGQGLRLIYYSQIVNDFQKGDIAEGYSVSREKKESFPLTVTSAQKNPTAFYLCASSRDRVNQPQHFGDGTRLSIL.

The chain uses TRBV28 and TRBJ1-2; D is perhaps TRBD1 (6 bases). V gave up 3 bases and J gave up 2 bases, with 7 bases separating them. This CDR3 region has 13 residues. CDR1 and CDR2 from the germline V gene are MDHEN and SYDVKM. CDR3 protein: CASSFQGNYGYTF. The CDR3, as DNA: TGTGCCAGCAGTTTTCAGGGGAACTATGGCTACACCTTC.